This section outlines one T cell receptor (beta chain) sequence together with its context. This clonotype was observed once. Its antigen is still unknown. Base qualities are not recorded, but no much larger clone differs from it by a single base. CDR1 SGHRS and CDR2 YFSETQ were looked up in the germline V gene. Trimming leaves V shorter by 5 bases and J shorter by 2 bases, with the junction holding 7 bases beyond the gene matches. The CDR3, from cysteine to phenylalanine, totals 15 residues. Only the CDR3 part of the read is kept: 45 bases, read in frame from the first base. Library generation was performed with 5' RACE. The sequencer was an Illumina HiSeq 2500. A second PCR of about 6 to 12 cycles was run with a J-beta primer mix and a sample-barcoded 5' primer. Each TCR beta cDNA molecule received a unique molecular identifier from a template-switch 5' adaptor carrying 12 random nucleotides. Each sample yielded at least 3 million CDR3-containing paired-end reads. First-strand cDNA synthesis was performed from all RNA using the Mint cDNA synthesis kit, with priming by a TRBC-specific oligonucleotide. Following uracil-DNA glycosylase treatment, all cDNA underwent a first 18-cycle PCR with the universal primers M1SS and BC2_uni_R. On the authors' methods: Each sample was normalized by randomly selecting 1 million high-quality reads, each carrying a distinct molecular identifier. Instead of being binned into consensus sequences, reads that shared molecular identifiers were thrown out. MiTCR, run with a Q25 quality threshold and the strictest error-elimination algorithm, handled CDR3 identification, clonotype clustering and error correction. Lower-bound total TCR beta diversity was estimated with a nonparametric unseen species model using Euler transformation. TCRdb reprocessing: public reads trimmed at Q25 with fastp, clones called with MiXCR, in-frame beta chains kept. Each record represents a unique CDR3 protein, reported with the most common genes and DNA among its rows. The V and J calls shown here were made by TCRdb, not taken from the authors' results. The sample records around 1,000,000 distinct CDR3 sequences, 20% to 25% of which are singletons. The ten largest account for around 0.75% of the sample.

This sample is drawn from a study of blood T cells in healthy people across ages (dated by TCRdb to between 2014 and 2017). About the investigation overall: In model experiments, template switching captured about one uniquely barcoded TCR beta cDNA molecule for every two T cells. Age-related changes in TCR beta repertoire diversity were measured in the study by deep sequencing normalized with unique cDNA molecular identifiers. The donors were split into four age groups: young (average 16 years), middle-aged (39), aged (about 62) and long-lived (approximately 89). Two additional independent replicas of 1 million unique cDNA reads from the same blood draw were analyzed for two donors (one aged 18 to 30 and one aged 80 or older). General findings and caveats noted by the study authors: Estimates of total diversity based on one million sequenced T cells were considered lower bounds and underestimates. Because profiling used bulk unsorted PBMCs, naive and antigen-experienced compartments could not be compared conclusively. As age increased, observed TCR beta diversity per million T cells dropped in a roughly linear way, and a significant reduction was already evident by age 40. Observed TCR beta diversity correlated strongly with the percentage of naive T cells measured by flow cytometry. Compared with the aged group, more naive CD4+ T cells, fewer expanded clones and increased TCR diversity were shown by the long-lived group, suggesting age selection. Because donor CMV infection status was unknown, age-related changes in expanded clonotypes were potentially confounded.

The roughly 39 donors, aged roughly 6 to 90 years, were systemically healthy Caucasian individuals from Russia. Ten milliliters of peripheral blood were drawn from each donor into EDTA-treated Vacutainer tubes. Ficoll-Paque density-gradient centrifugation was used to isolate PBMCs, with at least 7 million per sample. Trizol reagent was used to extract total RNA from PBMCs, with at least 5.5 micrograms per sample. Naive CD45RAhigh/CD27high T cell percentages were measured by flow cytometry on a PBMC aliquot from every donor. This sample also belongs to another study, concerning T cells of mothers and their children. That second publication adds: Nine systemically healthy Caucasian individuals, comprising three mothers and their six children, were included as donors. cDNA synthesis used all of the extracted RNA, with approximately 1.4 ug of RNA in each 15 ul reaction. In the second PCR, sample barcodes and 2-4 random nucleotides were introduced via the M1S primer. More than 8 million TCR beta CDR3 reads were obtained from each mother, and some 3.2 million reads were obtained from each child. Thymic selection shapes the output of TCR recombination in a similar way in related and unrelated pairs, and inherited differences have a minor effect. Normalized repertoire overlap was always slightly but never significantly higher in related than unrelated mother-child pairs. Persistent microchimeric T cell clones were not detected, at a sensitivity of roughly 100 clones per million clonotypes. To look for features that set related mother-child pairs apart from unrelated individuals, the researchers ran deep NGS to compare the TCR beta repertoires of mothers and children. Mothers averaged about 37 +/- 4 years of age and children averaged approximately 11 +/- 4 years. Libraries were sequenced on Illumina HiSeq 2000 with 100+100 nt paired-end reads after adapter ligation with NEBNext reagents. To prevent cross-contamination, the mother and child libraries were prepared a month apart and were sequenced in separate runs. For each donor, somewhere between roughly 450,000 and 2,000,000 distinct TCR beta clonotypes were identified. Naive TCR beta clonotypes were estimated from low-frequency clonotypes matched to each donor's FACS-determined naive share, without sorting.

The sample consisted of blood. The chain was built from TRBV5-1 and TRBJ2-1, with 7 bases matching TRBD2. The clonotype comes from a girl aged 2 to 9 in good health. The CDR3 in this case is CASRTSGATYNEQFF. The DNA is TGCGCCAGCAGAACCAGCGGGGCCACCTACAATGAGCAGTTCTTC.